The entry below gives a single T cell receptor beta chain sequence along with its context. Its antigen is still unknown. A multiplex PCR was run with 60 Vbeta primers and 13 Jbeta primers. Sequencing used immunoSEQ multiplex PCR; TCRdb keeps in-frame clones, though not all of them. Of some 120,000 clones in the sample, roughly 71% were seen once. The data were obtained in a study of cytomegalovirus exposure and HLA in healthy donors. General observations from the study: Researchers left out some V segments, among them TRBV6-2 and TRBV6-3, as indistinguishable. In vitro work confirmed that a few CMV-associated chains recognize CMV antigens.

Donors were nominally healthy when sampled, though unrecorded immune exposures were likely. The CDR3 spans 15 residues. Germline V gene sequence: CDR1 MGHRA, CDR2 YSYEKL. V lost 0 bases to trimming and J lost 4 bases, with 11 bases between them. Specimen: PBMCs. The receptor comes from a woman between 45 and 65 years old in good health and CMV-seropositive. The chain is built from TRBV4-1 and TRBJ2-3; TRBD2 is a possible D gene (6 bases). CDR3 amino acids: CASSQDRSGSDTQYF. Here the CDR3 DNA reads TGCGCCAGCAGCCAAGATAGGAGCGGGTCAGATACGCAGTATTTT.